This record concerns one T cell receptor beta chain sequence. This sample was included in a study of blood T cell repertoires in COVID-19. V was pared by 7 bases and J by 9 bases, with 15 bases of the junction left unmatched. The V gene's germline CDR1 is WSHSY and CDR2 SAAADI. CDR3 size: 15 residues. Assay: immunoSEQ multiplex PCR; the TCRdb copy retains only in-frame clones and omits some. The data hold about 210,000 clones, with approximately 80% observed a single time. The sample comprised peripheral blood. This receptor was obtained from a woman older than 75 with COVID-19, enrolled during active disease. This rearrangement joins TRBV10-2 to TRBJ2-1; TRBD2 agrees at 7 bases. CDR3 in amino acids: CASTTGRVNGGEQFF. CDR3 nucleotides: TGCGCCAGCACCACGGGGAGGGTCAACGGCGGTGAGCAGTTCTTC.